These T cell receptor beta chains were read from a single sample in a study of shared clonotypes between healthy human individuals. Assay used: immunoSEQ multiplex PCR; TCRdb lists only in-frame clones, some missing. The sample consists of 2 million to 2.5 million clones, about 90% of them appearing once. Input material: naive CD4+ T cells from PBMCs. The receptor set was obtained from a man aged 18-30 years in good health. Some clones in this sample may be carry-over from other donors' samples. Both conserved end residues are part of each CDR3. The order of the fields is clone size, J gene, D gene, V gene, CDR3 protein, CDR3 DNA. A D gene is named only where the DNA matches it firmly. For some rows the clone size is stated as once, few or many, or as a class when expanded; others skip it.

clone_size: few
j_call: TRBJ2-2
d_call: NA
v_call: TRBV9
cdr3_aa: CASSVADGELFF
cdr3_nt: TGTGCCAGCAGCGTAGCGGACGGGGAGCTGTTTTTT

clone_size: NA
j_call: TRBJ1-2
d_call: NA
v_call: TRBV10-3
cdr3_aa: CAIREKGYGYTF
cdr3_nt: TGTGCCATCAGGGAGAAAGGGTATGGCTACACCTTC

clone_size: NA
j_call: TRBJ2-1
d_call: NA
v_call: TRBV15
cdr3_aa: CATSSWRGGYYNEQFF
cdr3_nt: TGTGCCACCAGCAGTTGGAGGGGCGGATACTACAATGAGCAGTTCTTC

clone_size: few
j_call: TRBJ1-1
d_call: NA
v_call: TRBV30
cdr3_aa: CAWSAQGRWTEAFF
cdr3_nt: TGTGCCTGGAGTGCCCAGGGGAGATGGACTGAAGCTTTCTTT

clone_size: NA
j_call: TRBJ2-3
d_call: NA
v_call: TRBV9
cdr3_aa: CASSVHITDTQYF
cdr3_nt: TGTGCCAGCAGCGTACACATAACAGATACGCAGTATTTT

clone_size: NA
j_call: TRBJ2-4
d_call: NA
v_call: TRBV7-9
cdr3_aa: CASSLPRVAENIQYF
cdr3_nt: TGTGCCAGCAGCTTACCTCGGGTAGCGGAAAACATTCAGTACTTC

clone_size: once
j_call: TRBJ2-7
d_call: NA
v_call: TRBV6-5
cdr3_aa: CASSRTGVSYEQYF
cdr3_nt: TGTGCCAGCAGTAGGACGGGGGTCTCCTACGAGCAGTACTTC

clone_size: NA
j_call: TRBJ2-2
d_call: NA
v_call: TRBV5-1
cdr3_aa: CASSLPDTSSNTGELFF
cdr3_nt: TGCGCCAGCAGCTTACCCGACACCTCGTCGAACACCGGGGAGCTGTTTTTT

clone_size: NA
j_call: TRBJ2-3
d_call: NA
v_call: TRBV15
cdr3_aa: CATSTRDTQYF
cdr3_nt: TGTGCCACCTCGACGAGGGATACGCAGTATTTT

clone_size: NA
j_call: TRBJ1-1
d_call: NA
v_call: TRBV5-1
cdr3_aa: CASSLAADSNTEAFF
cdr3_nt: TGCGCCAGCAGCTTGGCCGCGGACAGTAACACTGAAGCTTTCTTT

clone_size: NA
j_call: TRBJ2-4
d_call: TRBD2
v_call: TRBV9
cdr3_aa: CASSVGTSGGENIQYF
cdr3_nt: TGTGCCAGCAGCGTAGGGACTAGCGGAGGGGAAAACATTCAGTACTTC

clone_size: once
j_call: TRBJ2-7
d_call: NA
v_call: TRBV19
cdr3_aa: CASSIDQTGTYEQYF
cdr3_nt: TGTGCCAGTAGTATAGATCAAACAGGGACCTACGAGCAGTACTTC

clone_size: NA
j_call: TRBJ2-7
d_call: NA
v_call: TRBV11-2
cdr3_aa: CASSFDRSYEQYF
cdr3_nt: TGTGCCAGCAGCTTTGACCGCTCCTACGAGCAGTACTTC

clone_size: NA
j_call: TRBJ1-3
d_call: NA
v_call: TRBV7-2
cdr3_aa: CASSLGPGRSGNTIYF
cdr3_nt: TGTGCCAGCAGCTTAGGGCCCGGGAGGTCTGGAAACACCATATATTTT

clone_size: NA
j_call: TRBJ2-5
d_call: NA
v_call: TRBV11-2
cdr3_aa: CASSSRGTEETQYF
cdr3_nt: TGTGCCAGCAGCTCTCGGGGCACGGAAGAGACCCAGTACTTC

clone_size: NA
j_call: TRBJ2-2
d_call: TRBD1
v_call: TRBV7-3
cdr3_aa: CASSEGTGGPGELFF
cdr3_nt: TGTGCCAGCAGCGAAGGGACAGGGGGGCCCGGGGAGCTGTTTTTT

clone_size: NA
j_call: TRBJ2-6
d_call: NA
v_call: TRBV5-1
cdr3_aa: CASSFGSSGANVLTF
cdr3_nt: TGCGCCAGCAGTTTTGGGAGCTCTGGGGCCAACGTCCTGACTTTC

clone_size: NA
j_call: TRBJ1-2
d_call: TRBD1
v_call: TRBV6-5
cdr3_aa: CASRPEGTGRGYTF
cdr3_nt: TGTGCCAGCAGACCAGAAGGGACAGGGCGCGGCTACACCTTC

clone_size: NA
j_call: TRBJ2-3
d_call: TRBD1
v_call: TRBV27
cdr3_aa: CASRNDRVVDTQYF
cdr3_nt: TGTGCCAGCAGGAATGACAGGGTCGTGGATACGCAGTATTTT

clone_size: NA
j_call: TRBJ1-4
d_call: TRBD1
v_call: TRBV18
cdr3_aa: CASSPRQGRGEKLFF
cdr3_nt: TGTGCCAGCTCACCCAGACAGGGTAGAGGTGAAAAACTGTTTTTT

clone_size: NA
j_call: TRBJ2-1
d_call: NA
v_call: TRBV28
cdr3_aa: CASGGTLNEQFF
cdr3_nt: TGTGCCAGCGGCGGGACACTCAATGAGCAGTTCTTC

clone_size: NA
j_call: TRBJ2-5
d_call: NA
v_call: TRBV28
cdr3_aa: CASNAISRDSGEQYF
cdr3_nt: TGTGCCAGCAATGCCATCTCGCGGGATTCCGGAGAGCAGTACTTC

clone_size: NA
j_call: TRBJ2-3
d_call: NA
v_call: TRBV29-1
cdr3_aa: CSVELGLESTDTQYF
cdr3_nt: TGCAGCGTTGAACTCGGTCTAGAGAGCACAGATACGCAGTATTTT

clone_size: NA
j_call: TRBJ2-1
d_call: TRBD2
v_call: TRBV4-2
cdr3_aa: CASSPLLAGGNEQFF
cdr3_nt: TGTGCCAGCAGCCCACTCCTAGCGGGAGGCAATGAGCAGTTCTTC

clone_size: NA
j_call: TRBJ1-1
d_call: NA
v_call: TRBV6-4
cdr3_aa: CASSVRPGGTEAFF
cdr3_nt: TGTGCCAGCAGTGTCAGGCCTGGGGGCACTGAAGCTTTCTTT

clone_size: NA
j_call: TRBJ1-4
d_call: NA
v_call: TRBV7-9
cdr3_aa: CATRRETLNEKLFF
cdr3_nt: TGTGCCACCCGGCGGGAAACTCTTAATGAAAAACTGTTTTTT

clone_size: NA
j_call: TRBJ2-1
d_call: NA
v_call: TRBV28
cdr3_aa: CASSFGSPVGSEQFF
cdr3_nt: TGTGCCAGCAGTTTTGGTTCTCCGGTGGGGTCGGAGCAGTTCTTC

clone_size: NA
j_call: TRBJ1-5
d_call: TRBD1
v_call: TRBV7-9
cdr3_aa: CASSGGTGRGNQPQHF
cdr3_nt: TGTGCCAGCAGCGGGGGGACAGGGAGAGGAAATCAGCCCCAGCATTTT

clone_size: NA
j_call: TRBJ2-2
d_call: NA
v_call: TRBV5-1
cdr3_aa: CASSLLTGGTGELFF
cdr3_nt: TGCGCCAGCAGCTTGTTAACAGGAGGCACCGGGGAGCTGTTTTTT

clone_size: NA
j_call: TRBJ2-2
d_call: TRBD2
v_call: TRBV7-2
cdr3_aa: CASRRAGANTGELFF
cdr3_nt: TGTGCCAGCAGACGAGCGGGAGCCAACACCGGGGAGCTGTTTTTT

clone_size: NA
j_call: TRBJ2-5
d_call: NA
v_call: TRBV2
cdr3_aa: CASSELGRQETQYF
cdr3_nt: TGTGCCAGCAGTGAATTGGGCAGGCAAGAGACCCAGTACTTC

clone_size: NA
j_call: TRBJ2-7
d_call: TRBD1
v_call: TRBV15
cdr3_aa: CATSRALRTGAEQYF
cdr3_nt: TGTGCCACCAGCAGAGCCCTACGGACAGGGGCCGAGCAGTACTTC